Shown below are 3 T cell receptor beta chains from a single sample sequenced in a study of shared clonotypes between healthy human individuals. Here immunoSEQ multiplex PCR was the method, and the copy in TCRdb shows in-frame clones only, minus some. The data contain approximately 350,000 clones, 95% to 97% of them singletons. Sample: memory CD8+ T cells sorted from blood. Stated subset: CD45RO+ cells pooled with CCR7-negative TemRA cells. All receptors come from a man aged 25 to 40 in good health.

The V call is TRBV11-3, the J call TRBJ2-1; 9 positions match TRBD2. Unmatched junction bases numbered 5, after V lost 5 bases and J lost 6 bases. There are 14 residues in the CDR3. Germline V CDR1 and CDR2: SGHNT, YENEEA. The CDR3 protein is CASSAGGRANEQFF. The CDR3 nucleotides are TGTGCCAGCAGCGCTGGCGGGAGGGCCAATGAGCAGTTCTTC.

J is TRBJ2-5 and V is TRBV19, with 11 bases matching TRBD1. Germline V gives CDR1 LNHDA, CDR2 SQIVND (reference sequence). The junction had 3 bases not matched to a gene; V was cut back by 2 bases and J by 1 base. The CDR3 is made up of 16 amino acids. CDR3 sequence (DNA): TGTGCCAGTAGTATAACTGGACAGGGGGCCCAAGAGACCCAGTACTTC. Encoded protein: CASSITGQGAQETQYF. Supplemented by reference TRBV19 and TRBJ2-5, the full variable domain reads DGGITQSPKYLFRKEGQNVTLSCEQNLNHDAMYWYRQDPGQGLRLIYYSQIVNDFQKGDIAEGYSVSREKKESFPLTVTSAQKNPTAFYLCASSITGQGAQETQYFGPGTRLLVL.

The chain combines TRBV30 with TRBJ2-3; no firm D call. The CDR3 runs 12 residues. Germline assignment: CDR1 GTSNPN and CDR2 SVGIG (reference sequence). V was clipped by 5 bases and J by 8 bases, with 14 bases between them. CDR3 sequence: CAWSAQLGTQYF. The CDR3 nucleotides are TGTGCCTGGTCGGCCCAACTTGGTACGCAGTATTTT.